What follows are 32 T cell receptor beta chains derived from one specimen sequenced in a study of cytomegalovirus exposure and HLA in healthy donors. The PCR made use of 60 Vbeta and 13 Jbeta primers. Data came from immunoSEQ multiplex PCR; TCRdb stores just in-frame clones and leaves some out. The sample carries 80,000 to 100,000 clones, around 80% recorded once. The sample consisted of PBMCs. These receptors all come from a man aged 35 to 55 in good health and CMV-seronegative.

CDR3 DNA sequence: TGTGCCAGCTCACCTTTGGCGGGGGGGGACAATGAGCAGTTCTTC. This encodes CASSPLAGGDNEQFF. This chain links TRBV18 with TRBJ2-1; TRBD2 agrees at 9 bases. Looked up from germline, CDR1 is KGHSH and CDR2 is LQKENI. CDR3 length: 15 amino acids. V was clipped by 3 bases and J by 5 bases; unmatched bases: 5.

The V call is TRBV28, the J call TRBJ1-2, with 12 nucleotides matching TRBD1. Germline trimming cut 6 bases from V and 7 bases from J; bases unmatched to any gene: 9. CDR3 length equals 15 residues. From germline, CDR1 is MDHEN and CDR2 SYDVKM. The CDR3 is CASSFRDRGHSGYTF. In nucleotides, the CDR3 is TGTGCCAGCAGCTTCCGGGACAGGGGGCATAGTGGCTACACCTTC.

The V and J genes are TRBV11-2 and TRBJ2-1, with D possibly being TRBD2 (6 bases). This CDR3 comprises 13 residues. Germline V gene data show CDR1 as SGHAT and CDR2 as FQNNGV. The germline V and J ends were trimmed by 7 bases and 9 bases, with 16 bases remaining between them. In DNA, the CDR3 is TGTGCCAGCACCACCACGGGCGGGATTGAGCAGTTCTTC. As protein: CASTTTGGIEQFF.

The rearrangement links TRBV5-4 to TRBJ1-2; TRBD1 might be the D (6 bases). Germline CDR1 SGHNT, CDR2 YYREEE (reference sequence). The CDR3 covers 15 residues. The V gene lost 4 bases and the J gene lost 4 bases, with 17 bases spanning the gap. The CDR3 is CASSPPPPTGYGYTF. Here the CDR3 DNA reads TGTGCCAGCAGCCCCCCTCCCCCGACAGGCTATGGCTACACCTTC.

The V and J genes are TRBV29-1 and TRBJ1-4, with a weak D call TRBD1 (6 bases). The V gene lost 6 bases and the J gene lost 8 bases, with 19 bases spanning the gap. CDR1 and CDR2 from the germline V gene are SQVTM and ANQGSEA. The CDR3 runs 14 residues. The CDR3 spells CSVGGGRGGEKLFF. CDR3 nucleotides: TGCAGCGTAGGGGGGGGCAGGGGAGGCGAAAAACTGTTTTTT.

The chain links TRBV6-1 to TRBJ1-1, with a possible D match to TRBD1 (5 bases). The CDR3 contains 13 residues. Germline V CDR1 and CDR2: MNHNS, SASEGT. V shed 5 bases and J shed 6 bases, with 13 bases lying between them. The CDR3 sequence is CASSLSGFAEAFF. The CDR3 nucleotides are TGTGCCAGCAGTCTCTCAGGGTTTGCTGAAGCTTTCTTT.

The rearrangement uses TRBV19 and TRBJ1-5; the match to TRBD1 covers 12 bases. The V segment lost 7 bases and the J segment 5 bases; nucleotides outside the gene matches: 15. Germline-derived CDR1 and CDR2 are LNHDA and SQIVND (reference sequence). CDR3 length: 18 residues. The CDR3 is CASTLMGTGGGWYQPQHF. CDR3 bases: TGTGCCAGTACCTTAATGGGGACAGGGGGCGGGTGGTATCAGCCCCAGCATTTT. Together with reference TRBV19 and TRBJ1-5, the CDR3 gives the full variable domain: DGGITQSPKYLFRKEGQNVTLSCEQNLNHDAMYWYRQDPGQGLRLIYYSQIVNDFQKGDIAEGYSVSREKKESFPLTVTSAQKNPTAFYLCASTLMGTGGGWYQPQHFGDGTRLSIL.

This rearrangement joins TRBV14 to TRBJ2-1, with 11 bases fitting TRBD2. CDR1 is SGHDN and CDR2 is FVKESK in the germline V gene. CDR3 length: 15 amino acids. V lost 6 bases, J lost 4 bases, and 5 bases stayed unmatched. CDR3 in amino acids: CASRHTSGSYNEQFF. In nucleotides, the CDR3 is TGTGCCAGCAGACATACTAGCGGGAGTTACAATGAGCAGTTCTTC.

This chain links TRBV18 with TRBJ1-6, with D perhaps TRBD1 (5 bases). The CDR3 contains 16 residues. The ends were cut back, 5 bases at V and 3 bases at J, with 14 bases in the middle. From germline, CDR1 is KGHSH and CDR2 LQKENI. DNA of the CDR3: TGTGCCAGCTCAGAACGGCTGACAGACTATAATTCACCCCTCCACTTT. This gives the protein CASSERLTDYNSPLHF.

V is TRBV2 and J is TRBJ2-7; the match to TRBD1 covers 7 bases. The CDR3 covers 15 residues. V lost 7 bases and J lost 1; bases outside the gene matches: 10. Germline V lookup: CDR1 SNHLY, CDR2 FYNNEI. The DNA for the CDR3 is TGTGCCAGCAACTACGACAGGGCCGGTTCCTACGAGCAGTACTTC. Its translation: CASNYDRAGSYEQYF.

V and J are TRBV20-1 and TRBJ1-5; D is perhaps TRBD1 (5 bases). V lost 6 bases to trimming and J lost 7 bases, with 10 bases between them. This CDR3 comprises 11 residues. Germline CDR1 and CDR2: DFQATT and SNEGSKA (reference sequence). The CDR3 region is CSASQGQPQHF. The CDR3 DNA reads TGCAGTGCCAGTCAGGGACAGCCCCAGCATTTT.

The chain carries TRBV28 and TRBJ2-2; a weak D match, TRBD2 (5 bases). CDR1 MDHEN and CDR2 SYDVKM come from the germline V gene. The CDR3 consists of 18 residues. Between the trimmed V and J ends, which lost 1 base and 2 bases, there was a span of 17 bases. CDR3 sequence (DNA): TGTGCCAGCAGTTTATATACGAGGTTTGACTACAACACCGGGGAGCTGTTTTTT. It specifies CASSLYTRFDYNTGELFF.

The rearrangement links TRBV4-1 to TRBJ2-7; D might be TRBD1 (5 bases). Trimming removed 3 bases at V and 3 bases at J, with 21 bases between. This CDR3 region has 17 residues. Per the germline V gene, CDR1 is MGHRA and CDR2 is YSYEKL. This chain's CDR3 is CASSHPRQQLTVYEQYF. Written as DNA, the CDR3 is TGCGCCAGCAGCCACCCGAGACAGCAACTTACAGTCTACGAGCAGTACTTC.

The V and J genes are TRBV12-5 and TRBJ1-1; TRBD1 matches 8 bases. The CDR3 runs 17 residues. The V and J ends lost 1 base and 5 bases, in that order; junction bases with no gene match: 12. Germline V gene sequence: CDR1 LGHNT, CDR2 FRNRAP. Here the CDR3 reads CASGLAPKDREKTEAFF. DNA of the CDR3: TGTGCTAGTGGTTTGGCTCCAAAGGACAGGGAGAAAACTGAAGCTTTCTTT.

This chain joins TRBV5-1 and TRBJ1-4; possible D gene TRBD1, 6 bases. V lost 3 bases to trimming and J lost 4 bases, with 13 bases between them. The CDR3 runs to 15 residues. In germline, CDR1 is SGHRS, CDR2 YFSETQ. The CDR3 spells CASSSAGVSNEKLFF. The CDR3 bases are TGCGCCAGCAGCTCCGCAGGGGTTAGTAATGAAAAACTGTTTTTT.

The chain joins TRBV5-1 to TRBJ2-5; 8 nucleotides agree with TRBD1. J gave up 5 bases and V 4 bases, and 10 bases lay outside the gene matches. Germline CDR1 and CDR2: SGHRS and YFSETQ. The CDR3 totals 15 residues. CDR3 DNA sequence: TGCGCCAGCAGCGTTGGGACAGGTAGTTTGGAGACCCAGTACTTC. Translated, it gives CASSVGTGSLETQYF. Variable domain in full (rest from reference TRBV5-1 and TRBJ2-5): KAGVTQTPRYLIKTRGQQVTLSCSPISGHRSVSWYQQTPGQGLQFLFEYFSETQRNKGNFPGRFSGRQFSNSRSEMNVSTLELGDSALYLCASSVGTGSLETQYFGPGTRLLVL.

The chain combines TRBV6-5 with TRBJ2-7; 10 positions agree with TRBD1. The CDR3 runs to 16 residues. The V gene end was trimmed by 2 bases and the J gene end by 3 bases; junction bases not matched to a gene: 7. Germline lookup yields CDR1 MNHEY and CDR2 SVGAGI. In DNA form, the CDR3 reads TGTGCCAGCAGTTACCACGGGGACAGGGGATACTACGAGCAGTACTTC. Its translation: CASSYHGDRGYYEQYF.

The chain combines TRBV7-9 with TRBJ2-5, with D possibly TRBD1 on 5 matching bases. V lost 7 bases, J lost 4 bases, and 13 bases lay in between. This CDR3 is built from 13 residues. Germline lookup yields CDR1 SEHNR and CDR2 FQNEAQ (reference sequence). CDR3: CASNLAGLETQYF. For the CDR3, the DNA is TGTGCCAGCAACCTGGCAGGGTTAGAGACCCAGTACTTC.

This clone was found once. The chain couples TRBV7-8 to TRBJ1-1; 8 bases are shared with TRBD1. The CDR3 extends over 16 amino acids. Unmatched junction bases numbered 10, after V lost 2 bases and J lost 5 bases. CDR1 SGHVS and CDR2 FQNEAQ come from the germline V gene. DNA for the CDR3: TGTGCCAGCAGCTTACAGGGGGCTTCGGTGGGGACTGAAGCTTTCTTT. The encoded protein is CASSLQGASVGTEAFF.

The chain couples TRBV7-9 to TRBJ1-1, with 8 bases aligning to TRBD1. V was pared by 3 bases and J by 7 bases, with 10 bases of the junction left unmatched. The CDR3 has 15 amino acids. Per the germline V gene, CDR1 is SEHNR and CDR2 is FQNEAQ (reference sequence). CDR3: CASSLGSTGASEAFF. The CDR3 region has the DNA TGTGCCAGCAGCTTGGGGTCGACAGGGGCGAGTGAAGCTTTCTTT.

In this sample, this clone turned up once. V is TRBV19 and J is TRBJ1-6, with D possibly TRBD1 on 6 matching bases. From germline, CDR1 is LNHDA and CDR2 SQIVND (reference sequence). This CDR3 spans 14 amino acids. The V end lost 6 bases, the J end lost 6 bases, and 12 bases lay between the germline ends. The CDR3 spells CASRQGLINSPLHF. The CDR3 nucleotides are TGTGCCAGTAGACAGGGTCTAATTAATTCACCCCTCCACTTT. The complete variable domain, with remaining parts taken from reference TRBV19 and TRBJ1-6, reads DGGITQSPKYLFRKEGQNVTLSCEQNLNHDAMYWYRQDPGQGLRLIYYSQIVNDFQKGDIAEGYSVSREKKESFPLTVTSAQKNPTAFYLCASRQGLINSPLHFGNGTRLTVT.

The DNA of the CDR3 is TGTGCCACCAGTGAACAGGGATGTGGCTACACCTTC. Encoded protein: CATSEQGCGYTF. The chain has TRBV15 and TRBJ1-2; weak D call: TRBD1 (6 bases). V dropped 6 bases and J dropped 7 bases, with 12 bases sitting between them. This CDR3 is built from 12 residues. Per germline, CDR1 LNHNV and CDR2 YYDKDF (reference sequence).

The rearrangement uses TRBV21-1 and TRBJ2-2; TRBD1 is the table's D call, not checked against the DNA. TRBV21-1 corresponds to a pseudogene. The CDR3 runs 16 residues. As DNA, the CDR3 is TGTGCCAGCAGCCCACGCCCGACAGGGTGTACCGGGGAGCTGTTTTTT. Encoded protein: CASSPRPTGCTGELFF.

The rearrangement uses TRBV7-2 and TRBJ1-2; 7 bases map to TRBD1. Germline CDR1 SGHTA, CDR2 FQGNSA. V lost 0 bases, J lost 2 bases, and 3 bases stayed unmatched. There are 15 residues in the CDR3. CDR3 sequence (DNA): TGTGCCAGCAGCTTAGCGGTGACAGGGAACTATGGCTACACCTTC. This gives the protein CASSLAVTGNYGYTF.

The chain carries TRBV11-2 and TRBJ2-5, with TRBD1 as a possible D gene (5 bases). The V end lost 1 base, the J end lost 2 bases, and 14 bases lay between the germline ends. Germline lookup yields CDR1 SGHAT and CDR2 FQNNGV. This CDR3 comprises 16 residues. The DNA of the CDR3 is TGTGCCAGCAGCTTAGCGAGGTCAGGGAATCAAGAGACCCAGTACTTC. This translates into CASSLARSGNQETQYF.

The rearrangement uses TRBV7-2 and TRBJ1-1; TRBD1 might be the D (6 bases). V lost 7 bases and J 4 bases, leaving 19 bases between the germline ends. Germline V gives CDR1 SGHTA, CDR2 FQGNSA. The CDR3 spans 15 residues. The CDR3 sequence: CASKYRHEGGTEAFF. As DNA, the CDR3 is TGTGCCAGCAAGTACAGACACGAAGGGGGCACTGAAGCTTTCTTT.

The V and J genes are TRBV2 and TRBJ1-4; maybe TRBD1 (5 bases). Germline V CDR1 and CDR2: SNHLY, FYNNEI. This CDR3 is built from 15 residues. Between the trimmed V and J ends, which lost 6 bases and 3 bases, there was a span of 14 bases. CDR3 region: CASRPEGLANEKLFF. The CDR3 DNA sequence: TGTGCCAGCAGGCCGGAGGGGCTGGCTAATGAAAAACTGTTTTTT. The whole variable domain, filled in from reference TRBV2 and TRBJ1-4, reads EPEVTQTPSHQVTQMGQEVILRCVPISNHLYFYWYRQILGQKVEFLVSFYNNEISEKSEIFDDQFSVERPDGSNFTLKIRSTKLEDSAMYFCASRPEGLANEKLFFGSGTQLSVL.

CDR3 sequence: CASSEQVTGKSVETQYF. The CDR3, as DNA: TGTGCCAGCAGTGAACAGGTAACAGGAAAGTCCGTGGAGACCCAGTACTTC. The chain uses TRBV6-1 and TRBJ2-5; TRBD1 might be the D (5 bases). Germline CDR1 MNHNS, CDR2 SASEGT. V was shortened by 2 bases and J by 5 bases, with 21 bases between the two germline ends. The CDR3 has 17 amino acids.

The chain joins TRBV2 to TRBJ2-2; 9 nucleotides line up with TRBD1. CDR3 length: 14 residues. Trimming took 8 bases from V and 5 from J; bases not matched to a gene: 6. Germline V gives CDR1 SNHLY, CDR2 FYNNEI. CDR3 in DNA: TGTGCCAGCCCCGGGACAGGGAATACCGGGGAGCTGTTTTTT. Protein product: CASPGTGNTGELFF.

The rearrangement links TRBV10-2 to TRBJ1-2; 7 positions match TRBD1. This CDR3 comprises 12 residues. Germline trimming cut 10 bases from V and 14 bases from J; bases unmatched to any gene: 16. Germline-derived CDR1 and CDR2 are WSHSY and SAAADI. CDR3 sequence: CATRVGDSQATF. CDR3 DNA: TGCGCCACCCGAGTGGGGGACAGTCAGGCGACCTTC.

The CDR3 DNA follows: TGTGCCAGCAGTTACTACGACAGCCGAAACACCATATATTTT. Amino acid sequence: CASSYYDSRNTIYF. This rearrangement joins TRBV6-6 to TRBJ1-3; D is perhaps TRBD1 (5 bases). This CDR3 is 14 amino acids long. Per the germline V gene, CDR1 is MNHNY and CDR2 is SVGAGI (reference sequence). V was clipped by 1 base and J by 5 bases, with 9 bases between them.

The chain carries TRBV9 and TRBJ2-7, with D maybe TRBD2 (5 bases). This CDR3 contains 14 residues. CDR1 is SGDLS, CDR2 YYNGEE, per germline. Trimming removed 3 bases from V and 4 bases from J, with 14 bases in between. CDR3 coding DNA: TGTGCCAGCAGCGCCTCGGGATTCCCATACGAGCAGTACTTC. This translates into CASSASGFPYEQYF.